This entry is about one T cell receptor beta chain. Its cognate antigen is unknown. TCRdb's copy holds only in-frame clones and misses some; the assay was immunoSEQ multiplex PCR. The sample has 100,000 or so clones, around 89% seen once. These data come from a study of identifying expanded T cells in peripheral blood. Findings and caveats of the study: Differentially abundant clones: approximately 1.3 between replicates, around 17 at around 14 days, over 18 at four. Clone count variance between approximately 2-week samples rose with total template count.

Collection occurred without any documented infections or immune events in donors. CDR1 and CDR2 from the germline V gene are SGHRS and YFSETQ. The length of the CDR3 is 15 residues. Trimming left V 2 bases short and J 4 bases short, with 15 bases between. The chain has TRBV5-1 and TRBJ2-5; D is perhaps TRBD2 (6 bases). The TCR sequence derives from a person between 18 and 70 years old in good health. Sequenced sample: blood. CDR3 in DNA: TGCGCCAGCAGCTTAGGCGGGGTGGCGGGAGAGACCCAGTACTTC. Amino acids: CASSLGGVAGETQYF.